These 32 T cell receptor beta chains were sequenced from one sample in a study of blood T cell repertoires in COVID-19. Produced via immunoSEQ multiplex PCR; TCRdb's table is partial and in-frame only. The sample lists 210,000 or so clones, about 88% occurring once. The specimen was peripheral blood. These receptors originate from a middle-aged man with active or convalescent COVID-19.

This chain connects TRBV4-1 to TRBJ1-1, with TRBD1 as a possible D gene (5 bases). Trimming pared 5 bases from V and 5 bases from J, leaving 21 bases between. The V gene's germline CDR1 is MGHRA and CDR2 YSYEKL. There are 16 residues in the CDR3. The CDR3: CASSSRGDGGRTEAFF. CDR3 bases: TGCGCCAGCAGCTCCCGGGGGGACGGGGGAAGGACTGAAGCTTTCTTT.

The chain has TRBV7-9 and TRBJ1-2, with 9 bases lining up with TRBD1. The CDR3 has 17 amino acids. Germline assignment: CDR1 SEHNR and CDR2 FQNEAQ (reference sequence). V lost 4 bases to trimming and J lost 0 bases; unmatched junction nucleotides: 9. The CDR3 DNA follows: TGTGCCAGCAGCTCCAACCGGGGACAGGGAGCTAACTATGGCTACACCTTC. This gives the protein CASSSNRGQGANYGYTF. Supplemented by reference TRBV7-9 and TRBJ1-2, the full variable domain reads DTGVSQNPRHKITKRGQNVTFRCDPISEHNRLYWYRQTLGQGPEFLTYFQNEAQLEKSRLLSDRFSAERPKGSFSTLEIQRTEQGDSAMYLCASSSNRGQGANYGYTFGSGTRLTVV.

V usage is TRBV5-1 and J usage is TRBJ1-1; D gene unclear. Per germline, CDR1 SGHRS and CDR2 YFSETQ. Trimming left V 0 bases short and J 2 bases short, with 5 bases between. The CDR3 spans 13 residues. The CDR3 protein is CASSLGHNTEAFF. CDR3 DNA: TGCGCCAGCAGCTTGGGACACAACACTGAAGCTTTCTTT.

For this clone: Other DNA sequences in the sample encode the same CDR3. The chain employs TRBV18 and TRBJ2-7; D perhaps matches TRBD1 (6 bases). V was trimmed by 2 bases and J by 3 bases, leaving 8 bases between them. Germline CDR1 reads KGHSH; CDR2 reads LQKENI. The CDR3 length is 13 residues. The CDR3 nucleotides read TGTGCCAGCTCACCAAACAGGGACTACGAGCAGTACTTC. Encoded protein: CASSPNRDYEQYF.

V gene TRBV19 combines with J gene TRBJ2-7; 9 nucleotides agree with TRBD1. Germline V gene sequence: CDR1 LNHDA, CDR2 SQIVND (reference sequence). CDR3 size: 14 residues. The V gene end was trimmed by 8 bases and the J gene end by 2 bases; junction bases not matched to a gene: 7. In DNA form, the CDR3 reads TGTGCCAGTTCGGCCGGGACAGGGCCCTACGAGCAGTACTTC. Translated: CASSAGTGPYEQYF. The variable domain in full, with the rest retrieved from reference TRBV19 and TRBJ2-7, is DGGITQSPKYLFRKEGQNVTLSCEQNLNHDAMYWYRQDPGQGLRLIYYSQIVNDFQKGDIAEGYSVSREKKESFPLTVTSAQKNPTAFYLCASSAGTGPYEQYFGPGTRLTVT.

The chain joins TRBV3-1 (or the pseudogene TRBV3-2) to TRBJ1-2, with D possibly being TRBD1 (5 bases). Germline assignment: CDR1 LGHDT and CDR2 YNNKEL (reference sequence). The CDR3 is made up of 15 amino acids. The ends were cut back, 6 bases at V and 2 bases at J, with 16 bases in the middle. CDR3 DNA sequence: TGTGCCAGCAGGGACTACAGGAGGGCCAACTATGGCTACACCTTC. Translated, it gives CASRDYRRANYGYTF.

J is TRBJ2-2 and V is TRBV7-2; D may be TRBD2 (6 bases). V gave up 5 bases and J gave up 6 bases, with 19 bases separating them. This CDR3 has 16 residues. Germline V gene data show CDR1 as SGHTA and CDR2 as FQGNSA. This chain's CDR3 is CASSRWGVGGAGELFF. As DNA, the CDR3 is TGTGCCAGCAGCCGGTGGGGGGTAGGAGGGGCCGGGGAGCTGTTTTTT.

The table lists this clone with a count of one. J is TRBJ1-4 and V is TRBV28; 8 nucleotides line up with TRBD1. Looked up from germline, CDR1 is MDHEN and CDR2 is SYDVKM. J lost 7 bases, V lost 5 bases, and 6 bases had no gene match. This CDR3 region has 14 residues. The CDR3 region is CASSPRGLGEKLFF. CDR3 DNA sequence: TGTGCCAGCAGTCCCAGGGGGCTGGGTGAAAAACTGTTTTTT.

The chain combines TRBV5-1 with TRBJ2-3, with TRBD2 matching 13 bases. The CDR3 length is 16 residues. The germline CDR1 and CDR2 sequences are SGHRS and YFSETQ. Unmatched junction bases numbered 7, after V lost 4 bases and J lost 5 bases. DNA for the CDR3: TGCGCCAGCAGCGCCGGGACTAGCGGGACAGGAGATACGCAGTATTTT. It specifies CASSAGTSGTGDTQYF. Full variable domain (outside the CDR3, taken from reference TRBV5-1 and TRBJ2-3): KAGVTQTPRYLIKTRGQQVTLSCSPISGHRSVSWYQQTPGQGLQFLFEYFSETQRNKGNFPGRFSGRQFSNSRSEMNVSTLELGDSALYLCASSAGTSGTGDTQYFGPGTRLTVL.

Comments on this clone: This CDR3 is also generated by other DNA sequences in the sample. V usage is TRBV5-1 and J usage is TRBJ2-5; D remains ambiguous. Trimming pared 1 base from V and 2 bases from J, leaving 6 bases between. The CDR3 consists of 13 residues. Per the germline V gene, CDR1 is SGHRS and CDR2 is YFSETQ. CDR3 residues: CASSLSVQETQYF. CDR3 sequence (DNA): TGCGCCAGCAGCTTGTCGGTTCAAGAGACCCAGTACTTC.

This sequence joins TRBV11-2 and TRBJ1-1, with TRBD1 matching 8 bases. This CDR3 has 14 residues. The junction had 2 bases not matched to a gene; V was cut back by 5 bases and J by 0 bases. Germline lookup yields CDR1 SGHAT and CDR2 FQNNGV. The CDR3 loop reads CASSLGQVNTEAFF. The CDR3, as DNA: TGTGCCAGCAGCCTGGGACAGGTGAACACTGAAGCTTTCTTT.

The chain links TRBV3-1 (or the pseudogene TRBV3-2) to TRBJ1-2, with 8 nucleotides matching TRBD1. Germline assignment: CDR1 LGHDT and CDR2 YNNKEL (reference sequence). The V gene end was trimmed by 8 bases and the J gene end by 3 bases; junction bases not matched to a gene: 8. The CDR3 totals 14 residues. For the CDR3, the DNA is TGTGCCAGCGCCCAAGGACAGGGTTACTATGGCTACACCTTC. This translates into CASAQGQGYYGYTF.

V and J are TRBV7-3 and TRBJ2-1, with D tentatively TRBD1 (6 bases). Trimming removed 3 bases from V and 8 bases from J, with 14 bases in between. This CDR3 is built from 14 residues. CDR1 is SGHTA, CDR2 FQGTGA, per germline. CDR3 sequence (DNA): TGTGCCAGCAGCTTCGGAGCGACAGGCGATGAGCAGTTCTTC. Protein: CASSFGATGDEQFF.

CDR3 protein: CASSLQGINQPQHF. CDR3 DNA: TGCGCCAGCAGCCTACAGGGGATTAATCAGCCCCAGCATTTT. The chain combines TRBV4-1 with TRBJ1-5, with 7 nucleotides matching TRBD1. Trimming at V came to 4 bases and at J to 4 bases, leaving 4 bases not matched to a gene. The CDR3 totals 14 residues. The V gene's germline CDR1 is MGHRA and CDR2 YSYEKL.

This chain connects TRBV6-5 to TRBJ2-4, with 10 bases matching TRBD1. The CDR3 is made up of 15 amino acids. The germline gives CDR1 MNHEY, CDR2 SVGAGI. V shed 5 bases and J 9 bases; nucleotides not matched to a gene: 10. The CDR3 sequence is CASSQPGQGSVIQYF. For the CDR3, the DNA is TGTGCCAGCAGTCAACCGGGACAGGGGTCAGTCATTCAGTACTTC.

The chain couples TRBV11-1 to TRBJ1-4, with 9 nucleotides matching TRBD1. The CDR3 contains 14 residues. Germline CDR1 reads SGHAT; CDR2 reads FQDESV (reference sequence). V gave up 5 bases and J gave up 8 bases; unmatched junction bases: 6. The CDR3 loop is CASSHGQGWEKLFF. Written as DNA, the CDR3 is TGTGCCAGCAGCCACGGACAGGGGTGGGAAAAACTGTTTTTT.

The chain combines TRBV5-6 with TRBJ1-2; D unresolved. The CDR3 extends over 12 amino acids. V lost 0 bases and J 8 bases, leaving 8 bases between the germline ends. Germline CDR1 reads SGHDT; CDR2 reads YYEEEE. CDR3 protein: CASSLAGGGYTF. The DNA of the CDR3 is TGTGCCAGCAGCTTGGCGGGAGGCGGCTACACCTTC.

V is TRBV5-1 and J is TRBJ2-2; tentatively, D is TRBD2 (5 bases). Trimming cost V 2 bases and J 0 bases, with 14 bases left between them. CDR3 length: 17 amino acids. CDR1 SGHRS and CDR2 YFSETQ come from the germline V gene. Here the CDR3 DNA reads TGCGCCAGCAGCTTCAAACGGGATTTCGCGAACACCGGGGAGCTGTTTTTT. Amino acid sequence: CASSFKRDFANTGELFF.

This clone was detected only a few times. V usage is TRBV5-1 and J usage is TRBJ1-4, with D hard to call. The CDR3 has 15 amino acids. The V end was cut by 0 bases, the J end by 4 bases, with 10 bases between. Germline CDR1 and CDR2: SGHRS and YFSETQ. The CDR3 bases are TGCGCCAGCAGCTTGGACGGGATAGATAATGAAAAACTGTTTTTT. Amino acids: CASSLDGIDNEKLFF.

The chain employs TRBV28 and TRBJ2-3; TRBD2 matches at 13 bases. Unmatched junction bases numbered 7, after V lost 5 bases and J lost 2 bases. The CDR3 covers 17 residues. Germline V lookup: CDR1 MDHEN, CDR2 SYDVKM. The CDR3 sequence is CASSRQGTSGITDTQYF. For the CDR3, the DNA is TGTGCCAGCAGTCGACAGGGGACTAGCGGGATCACAGATACGCAGTATTTT.

This clone was counted a few times. This chain links TRBV4-1 with TRBJ1-1; 11 bases agree with TRBD1. The V gene's germline CDR1 is MGHRA and CDR2 YSYEKL. The CDR3 runs to 15 residues. With V trimmed by 4 bases and J by 5 bases, 6 bases remained unmatched. CDR3 bases: TGCGCCAGCAGCCTAGCGGGACAGGGGGTTACTGAAGCTTTCTTT. Residues: CASSLAGQGVTEAFF.

The chain uses TRBV5-1 and TRBJ2-3, with 10 bases identical to TRBD2. Losses at the gene ends were 2 bases for V and 3 bases for J; bases not matched to a gene: 12. The CDR3 has 18 residues. The germline gives CDR1 SGHRS, CDR2 YFSETQ. The CDR3 DNA reads TGCGCCAGCAGCTTCACTTTCTCTAGCGGGAGTGAGACAGATACGCAGTATTTT. It encodes CASSFTFSSGSETDTQYF.

The rearrangement links TRBV10-1 to TRBJ1-2; a weak D match, TRBD1 (6 bases). This CDR3 spans 15 amino acids. Germline V lookup: CDR1 WNHNN, CDR2 SYGVQD (reference sequence). V was cut by 3 bases and J by 5 bases, with 16 bases left in between. The chain's CDR3 is CASSEQGLDRYGYTF. Written as DNA, the CDR3 is TGCGCCAGCAGTGAACAGGGCTTAGATAGATATGGCTACACCTTC.

The chain is built from TRBV18 and TRBJ2-3; D uncertain. The germline V gene encodes CDR1 KGHSH and CDR2 LQKENI. Trimming removed 2 bases from V and 5 bases from J, with 11 bases in between. The CDR3 loop spans 14 amino acids. This CDR3 is CASSPFPTVDTQYF. The CDR3 region has the DNA TGTGCCAGCTCACCATTTCCGACTGTAGATACGCAGTATTTT.

Only one count was recorded for this clone. This chain links TRBV23-1 with TRBJ1-4; D might be TRBD1 (5 bases). TRBV23-1 is an ORF; its function is uncertain. The CDR3 length is 15 residues. Trimming stripped 4 bases from V and 3 bases from J, with 12 bases between. The CDR3 region is CASSLNRPSNEKLFF. CDR3 nucleotide sequence: TGCGCCAGCAGTCTCAACAGGCCATCTAATGAAAAACTGTTTTTT.

The sample holds one count of this clone. The rearrangement joins TRBV5-5 to TRBJ1-1, with 7 nucleotides matching TRBD1. Trimming removed 4 bases from V and 2 bases from J; junction bases left unmatched: 5. The CDR3 extends over 14 amino acids. Per the germline V gene, CDR1 is SGHKS and CDR2 is YYEKEE (reference sequence). The CDR3 is CASSQWDSNTEAFF. CDR3 nucleotide sequence: TGTGCCAGCAGCCAATGGGACAGTAACACTGAAGCTTTCTTT.

The V and J genes are TRBV18 and TRBJ1-1; 8 bases line up with TRBD1. V lost 9 bases and J lost 0; bases outside the gene matches: 3. This CDR3 is 13 amino acids long. CDR1 and CDR2 (germline): KGHSH, LQKENI. Here the CDR3 reads CASGQGMNTEAFF. CDR3 nucleotides: TGTGCCAGTGGACAGGGAATGAACACTGAAGCTTTCTTT. Full variable domain (outside the CDR3, taken from reference TRBV18 and TRBJ1-1): NAGVMQNPRHLVRRRGQEARLRCSPMKGHSHVYWYRQLPEEGLKFMVYLQKENIIDESGMPKERFSAEFPKEGPSILRIQQVVRGDSAAYFCASGQGMNTEAFFGQGTRLTVV.

The rearrangement uses TRBV9 and TRBJ1-2, with D possibly being TRBD1 (6 bases). Germline CDR1 and CDR2: SGDLS and YYNGEE. The CDR3 length is 16 residues. V dropped 3 bases and J dropped 3 bases, with 18 bases sitting between them. This CDR3 reads CASSAPGHASDYGYTF. CDR3 DNA sequence: TGTGCCAGCAGCGCCCCGGGACACGCTTCCGACTATGGCTACACCTTC.

The V and J genes are TRBV5-4 and TRBJ2-5, with D possibly being TRBD1 (5 bases). Germline V lookup: CDR1 SGHNT, CDR2 YYREEE (reference sequence). V gave up 2 bases and J gave up 4 bases, with 12 bases separating them. The CDR3 covers 14 residues. CDR3 protein: CASSFEFDRETQYF. CDR3 sequence (DNA): TGTGCCAGCAGCTTCGAATTTGACAGAGAGACCCAGTACTTC.

V usage is TRBV29-1 and J usage is TRBJ2-3; 7 nucleotides agree with TRBD1. Germline V gene data show CDR1 as SQVTM and CDR2 as ANQGSEA. J gave up 3 bases and V 6 bases, and 9 bases lay outside the gene matches. The CDR3 covers 14 residues. CDR3 in amino acids: CSVDRAASTDTQYF. CDR3 in DNA: TGCAGCGTCGACAGGGCCGCCAGTACAGATACGCAGTATTTT.

The chain has TRBV7-3 and TRBJ2-3; D call uncertain. The CDR3 totals 13 residues. Germline CDR1 reads SGHTA; CDR2 reads FQGTGA. V was cut by 5 bases and J by 6 bases, with 12 bases left in between. In DNA form, the CDR3 reads TGTGCCAGCAGCCCCGTTTTTGCGGATACGCAGTATTTT. Translating it yields CASSPVFADTQYF.

The chain carries TRBV27 and TRBJ2-1; 7 bases agree with TRBD2. The CDR3 sequence is 13 residues long. The V gene's germline CDR1 is MNHEY and CDR2 SMNVEV (reference sequence). V lost 4 bases and J lost 6; bases outside the gene matches: 3. The CDR3 bases are TGTGCCAGCAGTTCCGCTAGCGGCAATGAGCAGTTCTTC. Translated: CASSSASGNEQFF.